Each of the 29 T cell receptor beta chains below was sequenced from the same sample in a study of shared clonotypes between healthy human individuals. This table comes from immunoSEQ multiplex PCR, and its TCRdb copy is limited to in-frame clones, with some not included. The top ten clones hold about 11% of a sample with 500,000 to 650,000 clones, around 77% of them seen once. Source material: PBMCs. These receptors were collected from a woman in her 40s in good health. Some clones in this sample may be carry-over from other donors' samples.

The chain links TRBV27 to TRBJ2-3, with 11 nucleotides matching TRBD2. This CDR3 region has 19 residues. Germline CDR1 MNHEY, CDR2 SMNVEV (reference sequence). J was trimmed by 1 base and V by 6 bases; bases with no gene match: 15. This CDR3 is CASSPLAGGSPVGTDTQYF. CDR3 nucleotides: TGTGCCAGCAGCCCTCTAGCGGGAGGATCCCCCGTGGGCACAGATACGCAGTATTTT.

This chain connects TRBV19 to TRBJ2-2; 7 bases agree with TRBD2. The germline CDR1 and CDR2 sequences are LNHDA and SQIVND (reference sequence). Losses at the gene ends were 3 bases for V and 7 bases for J; bases not matched to a gene: 8. The CDR3 runs to 15 residues. The CDR3 region has the DNA TGTGCCAGTAGTATGAGAGCGGGGCAGGGCGGGGAGCTGTTTTTT. It specifies CASSMRAGQGGELFF.

With regard to this clone: Other DNA variants within this sample encode the same CDR3. This chain joins TRBV28 and TRBJ2-1; 10 bases agree with TRBD2. V trimming: 6 bases; J trimming: 4 bases; junction bases outside the gene matches: 6. The CDR3 covers 15 residues. Per the germline V gene, CDR1 is MDHEN and CDR2 is SYDVKM. In DNA, the CDR3 is TGTGCCAGCAGCCTACGGACTAGCGGTTACAATGAGCAGTTCTTC. It yields the protein CASSLRTSGYNEQFF. The full variable domain, rest sourced from reference TRBV28 and TRBJ2-1, is DVKVTQSSRYLVKRTGEKVFLECVQDMDHENMFWYRQDPGLGLRLIYFSYDVKMKEKGDIPEGYSVSREKKERFSLILESASTNQTSMYLCASSLRTSGYNEQFFGPGTRLTVL.

The V and J genes are TRBV19 and TRBJ2-2; D perhaps matches TRBD2 (5 bases). The V and J ends lost 6 bases and 1 base respectively, with 6 bases between them. Germline CDR1 is LNHDA and CDR2 is SQIVND (reference sequence). CDR3 length equals 13 residues. The CDR3 spells CASSGMNTGELFF. In nucleotides, the CDR3 is TGTGCCAGTAGCGGGATGAACACCGGGGAGCTGTTTTTT.

The chain uses TRBV28 and TRBJ1-3; D is possibly TRBD1 (5 bases). CDR1 is MDHEN, CDR2 SYDVKM, per germline. The CDR3 is made up of 15 amino acids. With 7 bases removed from V and 2 bases from J, the gap between germline ends came to 15 bases. The CDR3 reads CASTTGVITGNTIYF. The CDR3 DNA sequence: TGTGCCAGCACCACGGGGGTAATCACTGGAAACACCATATATTTT.

This clone was counted many times. Different DNA sequences within this sample yield the same CDR3. The V and J genes are TRBV25-1 and TRBJ1-1; the D gene is possibly TRBD1 (5 bases). The germline V gene has CDR1 MGHDK and CDR2 SYGVNS. The germline V and J ends were trimmed by 8 bases and 5 bases, with 15 bases remaining between them. CDR3 length equals 13 residues. CDR3 sequence reads: CASQLTDWTEAFF. CDR3 bases: TGTGCCAGCCAGTTGACAGATTGGACTGAAGCTTTCTTT.

This clone was seen only once. The chain is built from TRBV5-1 and TRBJ2-7; TRBD1 matches at 9 bases. The J segment lost 2 bases and the V segment lost 1 base, leaving 4 bases of the junction unmatched. The CDR3 spans 15 residues. CDR1 is SGHRS and CDR2 is YFSETQ in the germline V gene. In DNA form, the CDR3 reads TGCGCCAGCAGCTTGCCGGGACAGGGAACCTACGAGCAGTACTTC. This translates into CASSLPGQGTYEQYF.

This chain joins TRBV28 and TRBJ2-1; D possibly corresponds to TRBD2 (6 bases). The germline V and J ends were trimmed by 7 bases and 3 bases, with 13 bases remaining between them. Germline values: CDR1 MDHEN, CDR2 SYDVKM. This CDR3 has 14 amino acids. The CDR3 here is CASTRASDYNEQFF. The CDR3 DNA sequence: TGTGCCAGCACAAGGGCTAGCGACTACAATGAGCAGTTCTTC.

This clone was picked up one time. The chain combines TRBV19 with TRBJ2-2; D is perhaps TRBD1 (6 bases). CDR1 and CDR2 from the germline V gene are LNHDA and SQIVND (reference sequence). This CDR3 has 14 residues. V dropped 7 bases and J dropped 7 bases, with 16 bases sitting between them. DNA for the CDR3: TGTGCCAGTATTGGAAGGGGGATCGACGGGGAGCTGTTTTTT. Amino acids: CASIGRGIDGELFF.

The chain couples TRBV15 to TRBJ2-5; 13 nucleotides match TRBD2. The CDR3 has 17 residues. CDR1 LNHNV and CDR2 YYDKDF come from the germline V gene (reference sequence). The trim removed 3 bases at V and 5 bases at J, leaving 9 bases unmatched. This chain's CDR3 is CATSSTLAGGPSETQYF. The CDR3 DNA reads TGTGCCACCAGCAGCACACTAGCGGGAGGGCCCTCTGAGACCCAGTACTTC.

The rearrangement links TRBV6-1 to TRBJ2-7, with TRBD1 matching 11 bases. Germline CDR1 and CDR2: MNHNS and SASEGT. V was pared by 6 bases and J by 3 bases, with 4 bases of the junction left unmatched. This CDR3 comprises 14 residues. CDR3 nucleotides: TGTGCCAGCAGCACCGGGACAGGGGGCTACGAGCAGTACTTC. Translating gives CASSTGTGGYEQYF.

The rearrangement links TRBV7-2 to TRBJ2-2; unclear D gene. Germline V CDR1 and CDR2: SGHTA, FQGNSA. V was pared by 5 bases and J by 0 bases, with 10 bases between. There are 15 residues in the CDR3. The chain's CDR3 is CASSQRGANTGELFF. The CDR3 DNA reads TGTGCCAGCAGCCAGCGTGGCGCGAACACCGGGGAGCTGTTTTTT.

This clone has a handful of counts. The chain has TRBV2 and TRBJ1-2; tentative D call: TRBD1 (5 bases). This CDR3 is built from 16 residues. CDR1 and CDR2 from the germline V gene are SNHLY and FYNNEI. The V end lost 2 bases, the J end lost 0 bases, and 13 bases lay between the germline ends. CDR3 in amino acids: CASSETMDISNYGYTF. CDR3 coding DNA: TGTGCCAGCAGTGAAACGATGGACATATCTAACTATGGCTACACCTTC.

Concerning this clone itself: This may stem from a read error, because a much larger clone lies one nucleotide away. This CDR3 is missing its conserved last phenylalanine or tryptophan, likely due to a read error. The gene calls are TRBV29-1 and TRBJ1-1, with TRBD1 as a possible D gene (6 bases). The CDR3 extends over 13 amino acids. V lost 6 bases and J 0 bases, leaving 11 bases between the germline ends. CDR1 is SQVTM and CDR2 is ANQGSEA in the germline V gene. In DNA form, the CDR3 reads TGCAGCGTCGGGACACTTCTGAACACTGAAGCTTTCCTT. This translates into CSVGTLLNTEAFL.

The rearrangement joins TRBV6-5 to TRBJ2-6; perhaps TRBD1 as D (5 bases). V was shortened by 5 bases and J by 1 base, with 9 bases between the two germline ends. The CDR3 runs 15 residues. Germline CDR1 and CDR2: MNHEY and SVGAGI. CDR3 residues: CASSQDSSGANVLTF. Here the CDR3 DNA reads TGTGCCAGCAGTCAAGACAGTTCTGGGGCCAACGTCCTGACTTTC.

As for this clone: This may come from a read error, since a much larger clone is one base off. This chain joins TRBV28 and TRBJ2-5; D gene uncertain. Trimming cost V 4 bases and J 3 bases, with 3 bases left between them. This CDR3 comprises 11 residues. Germline CDR1 and CDR2: MDHEN and SYDVKM. DNA for the CDR3: TGTGCCAGCAGTTCAGAAGAGACCCAGTACTTC. Translated: CASSSEETQYF.

The CDR3 nucleotides read TGTGCCAGCAGCTTACTAGGACAGGTTACAGATACGCAGTATTTT. Translation: CASSLLGQVTDTQYF. The chain has TRBV7-2 and TRBJ2-3; 7 nucleotides agree with TRBD1. CDR3 length: 15 amino acids. The J segment lost 3 bases and the V segment lost 2 bases, leaving 5 bases of the junction unmatched. Germline CDR1 SGHTA, CDR2 FQGNSA.

This clone has a handful of counts. V and J are TRBV5-1 and TRBJ2-7, with 9 bases lining up with TRBD1. From germline, CDR1 is SGHRS and CDR2 YFSETQ. The CDR3 is 16 amino acids. J gave up 7 bases and V 4 bases, and 15 bases lay outside the gene matches. The CDR3 reads CASSEGQGGLRGEQYF. CDR3 in DNA: TGCGCCAGCAGCGAGGGACAGGGAGGCCTCCGGGGGGAGCAGTACTTC.

The chain uses TRBV10-1 and TRBJ2-5; 10 bases agree with TRBD2. The germline V gene has CDR1 WNHNN and CDR2 SYGVQD (reference sequence). The length of the CDR3 is 15 residues. With V trimmed by 2 bases and J by 3 bases, 3 bases remained unmatched. CDR3 bases: TGCGCCAGCAGTGAGGGACTAGCGGAAAAAGAGACCCAGTACTTC. Translation: CASSEGLAEKETQYF.

The rearrangement links TRBV30 to TRBJ2-3; 7 bases align to TRBD1. CDR3 length equals 13 residues. Germline trimming cut 5 bases from V and 2 bases from J; bases unmatched to any gene: 4. The germline V gene has CDR1 GTSNPN and CDR2 SVGIG (reference sequence). In DNA form, the CDR3 reads TGTGCCTGGGGGACAGCTTACACAGATACGCAGTATTTT. Translation: CAWGTAYTDTQYF.

The chain is built from TRBV21-1 and TRBJ2-4; TRBD1 is the table's D call and was not checked against the DNA. TRBV21-1 is a listed pseudogene. The CDR3 spans 17 residues. CDR3 DNA: TGTGCCAGCAGAGAAGACAGGGCCGGACTAGCCAAAAACATTCAGTACTTC. Translating gives CASREDRAGLAKNIQYF.

V usage is TRBV30 and J usage is TRBJ2-7; 9 nucleotides align to TRBD1. Germline V gives CDR1 GTSNPN, CDR2 SVGIG (reference sequence). The CDR3 totals 13 residues. V trimming: 5 bases; J trimming: 4 bases; junction bases outside the gene matches: 6. CDR3 in amino acids: CAWSQGARYEQYF. The CDR3, as DNA: TGTGCCTGGTCACAGGGGGCAAGATACGAGCAGTACTTC.

This clone was detected ten times or more. The chain couples TRBV6-1 to TRBJ1-5; unclear D gene. The CDR3 is 14 residues long. The V gene lost 1 base and the J gene lost 5 bases, with 9 bases spanning the gap. From germline, CDR1 is MNHNS and CDR2 SASEGT. The CDR3 nucleotides read TGTGCCAGCAGTGAAGGCGCCGAGTATCAGCCCCAGCATTTT. Amino acid sequence: CASSEGAEYQPQHF.

In its sample, this clone was seen once. Other nucleotide sequences in the sample specify the same CDR3. The J gene is TRBJ1-1, the V gene TRBV28; maybe TRBD1 (5 bases). The CDR3 covers 12 residues. V lost 4 bases to trimming and J lost 11 bases, with 14 bases between them. From germline, CDR1 is MDHEN and CDR2 SYDVKM. CDR3 residues: CASSSPGQDAFF. CDR3 in DNA: TGTGCCAGCAGTTCACCGGGGCAGGACGCTTTCTTT.

This clone was detected only a few times. The chain links TRBV19 to TRBJ1-1; D is possibly TRBD1 (6 bases). The length of the CDR3 is 13 residues. The germline gives CDR1 LNHDA, CDR2 SQIVND (reference sequence). Trimming removed 6 bases at V and 5 bases at J, with 13 bases between. CDR3 nucleotides: TGTGCCAGTAGCCAGCAGGGGAGGACTGAAGCTTTCTTT. Translation gives CASSQQGRTEAFF.

V usage is TRBV27 and J usage is TRBJ2-7; 11 bases match TRBD1. V gave up 4 bases and J gave up 7 bases; unmatched junction bases: 3. Looked up from germline, CDR1 is MNHEY and CDR2 is SMNVEV (reference sequence). The CDR3 totals 13 residues. The CDR3 DNA reads TGTGCCAGCAGTTGGGACAGGGGGATGGAGCAGTACTTC. Its translation: CASSWDRGMEQYF.

V gene TRBV7-7 combines with J gene TRBJ2-7, with TRBD2 as a possible D gene (5 bases). The V gene lost 5 bases and the J gene lost 6 bases, with 20 bases spanning the gap. Germline CDR1 SSHAT, CDR2 FNYEAQ (reference sequence). The CDR3 is made up of 15 amino acids. The DNA of the CDR3 is TGTGCCAGCAGCAGGGAGCCTCTTGGAATGACCGAGCAGTACTTC. Translated: CASSREPLGMTEQYF.

This chain links TRBV11-2 with TRBJ2-7, with 10 bases matching TRBD1. CDR3 size: 15 residues. The V and J ends lost 3 bases and 3 bases, in that order; junction bases with no gene match: 5. Per the germline V gene, CDR1 is SGHAT and CDR2 is FQNNGV. The CDR3, as DNA: TGTGCCAGCAGCTTCACCGGGACAGGGGACTACGAGCAGTACTTC. Protein sequence: CASSFTGTGDYEQYF.

The rearrangement uses TRBV9 and TRBJ2-1; 7 nucleotides line up with TRBD2. The V and J ends lost 4 bases and 0 bases, in that order; junction bases with no gene match: 7. The CDR3 spans 16 residues. Germline V gene sequence: CDR1 SGDLS, CDR2 YYNGEE. CDR3 nucleotides: TGTGCCAGCAGCCTCCGGACTAGTCGCTCCTACAATGAGCAGTTCTTC. This sequence encodes CASSLRTSRSYNEQFF.